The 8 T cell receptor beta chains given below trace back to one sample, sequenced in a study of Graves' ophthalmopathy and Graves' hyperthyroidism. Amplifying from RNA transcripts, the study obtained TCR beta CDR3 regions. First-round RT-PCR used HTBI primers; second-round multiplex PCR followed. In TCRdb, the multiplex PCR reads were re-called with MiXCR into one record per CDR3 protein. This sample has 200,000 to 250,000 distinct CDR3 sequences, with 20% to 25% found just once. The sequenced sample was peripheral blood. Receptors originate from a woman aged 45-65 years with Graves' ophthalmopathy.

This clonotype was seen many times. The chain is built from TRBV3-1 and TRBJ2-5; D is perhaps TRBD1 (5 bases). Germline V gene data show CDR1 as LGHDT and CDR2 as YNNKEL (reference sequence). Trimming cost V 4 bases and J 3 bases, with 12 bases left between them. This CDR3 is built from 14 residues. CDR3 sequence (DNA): TGTGCCAGCAGCCCCGGACATTTCGAAGAGACCCAGTACTTC. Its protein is CASSPGHFEETQYF.

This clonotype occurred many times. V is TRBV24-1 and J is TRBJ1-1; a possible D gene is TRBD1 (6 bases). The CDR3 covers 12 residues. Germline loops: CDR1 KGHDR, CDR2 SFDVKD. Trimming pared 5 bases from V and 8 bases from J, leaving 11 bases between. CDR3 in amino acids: CATSAGGAEAFF. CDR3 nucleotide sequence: TGTGCCACCAGTGCGGGGGGCGCGGAAGCTTTCTTT.

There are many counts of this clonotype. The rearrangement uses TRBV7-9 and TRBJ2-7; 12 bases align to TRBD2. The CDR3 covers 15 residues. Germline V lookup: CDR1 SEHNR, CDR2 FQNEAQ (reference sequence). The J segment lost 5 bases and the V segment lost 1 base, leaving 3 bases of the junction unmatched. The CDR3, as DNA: TGTGCCAGCAGCTTAGGCGGACTAGCGGGAAACGAGCAGTACTTC. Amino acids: CASSLGGLAGNEQYF.

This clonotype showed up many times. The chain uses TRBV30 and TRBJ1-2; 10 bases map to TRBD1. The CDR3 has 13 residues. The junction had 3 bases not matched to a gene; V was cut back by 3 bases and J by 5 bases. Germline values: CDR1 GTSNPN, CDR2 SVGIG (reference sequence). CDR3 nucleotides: TGTGCCTGGAGAAGGACAGGGGGTTATGGCTACACCTTC. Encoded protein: CAWRRTGGYGYTF.

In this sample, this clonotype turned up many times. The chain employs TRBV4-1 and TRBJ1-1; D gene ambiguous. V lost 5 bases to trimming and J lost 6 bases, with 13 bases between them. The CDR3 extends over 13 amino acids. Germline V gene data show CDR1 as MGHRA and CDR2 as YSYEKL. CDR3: CASSYRRSAEAFF. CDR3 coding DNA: TGCGCCAGCAGCTACCGAAGGTCCGCTGAAGCTTTCTTT.

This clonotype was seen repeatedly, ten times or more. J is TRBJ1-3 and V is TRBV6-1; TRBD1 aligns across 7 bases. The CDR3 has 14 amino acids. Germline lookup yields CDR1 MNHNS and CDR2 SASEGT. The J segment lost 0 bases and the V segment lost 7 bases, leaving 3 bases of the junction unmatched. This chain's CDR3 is CASKNRGSGNTIYF. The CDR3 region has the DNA TGTGCCAGCAAGAACAGGGGCTCTGGAAACACCATATATTTT.

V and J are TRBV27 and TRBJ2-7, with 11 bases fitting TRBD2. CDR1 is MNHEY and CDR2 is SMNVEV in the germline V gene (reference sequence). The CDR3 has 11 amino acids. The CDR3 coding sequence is TGTGTTAGCGGGAGGGGGTACGAGCAGTACTTC. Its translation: CVSGRGYEQYF.

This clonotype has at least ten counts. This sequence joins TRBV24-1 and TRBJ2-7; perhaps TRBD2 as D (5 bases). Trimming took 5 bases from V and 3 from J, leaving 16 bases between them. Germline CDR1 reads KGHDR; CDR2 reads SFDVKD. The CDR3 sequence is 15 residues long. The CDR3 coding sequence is TGTGCCACCAGTGCCCTTGGGAGCCTAATCTACGAGCAGTACTTC. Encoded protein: CATSALGSLIYEQYF.